A selection of T cell receptor beta chains follows, all from one sample in a study of shared clonotypes between healthy human individuals. The repertoire was sequenced with immunoSEQ multiplex PCR; TCRdb's copy has only in-frame clones and lacks some. The sample gives 2 million to 2.5 million clones, approximately 93% of which show up once; around 0.4% is in the top ten. The sequencing input was naive CD4+ T cells from PBMCs. These receptors all come from a man aged 18 to 29 in good health. Some clones in this sample may be carry-over from other donors' samples. CDR3s include the opening cysteine and the closing phenylalanine or tryptophan. D genes are given only for firm matches. Clone size, where shown, is once, few, many, or a class for clones that have expanded.

.	TRBV28	TRBJ1-4	.	CASRRSAPGEKLFF	TGTGCCAGCAGACGAAGCGCTCCAGGGGAAAAACTGTTTTTT
TRBD2	TRBV5-1	TRBJ2-7	.	CASSPGGVQSSYEQYF	TGCGCCAGCAGCCCGGGAGGAGTCCAGAGCTCCTACGAGCAGTACTTC
.	TRBV28	TRBJ2-5	.	CASSFSGGRKTQYF	TGTGCCAGCAGTTTTTCTGGGGGGCGAAAGACCCAGTACTTC
.	TRBV5-1	TRBJ2-3	.	CASSWASSTDTQYF	TGCGCCAGCAGCTGGGCGTCTAGCACAGATACGCAGTATTTT
.	TRBV28	TRBJ1-5	.	CASITGFGGSGNQPQHF	TGTGCCAGCATCACGGGGTTTGGGGGATCGGGCAATCAGCCCCAGCATTTT
.	TRBV28	TRBJ1-1	.	CASSLWTGTVGAEAFF	TGTGCCAGCAGTTTATGGACCGGGACGGTAGGGGCTGAAGCTTTCTTT
.	TRBV5-3	TRBJ1-5	.	CARSLRPEKRMSNQPQHF	TGTGCCAGAAGCTTGAGGCCGGAGAAGCGGATGAGCAATCAGCCCCAGCATTTT
TRBD2	TRBV7-3	TRBJ2-3	.	CASSLTGLGRSTDTQYF	TGTGCCAGCAGCTTAACGGGACTAGGGAGAAGCACAGATACGCAGTATTTT
TRBD1	TRBV28	TRBJ2-1	.	CASSFDLSDRGLDEQFF	TGTGCCAGCAGTTTCGATCTTTCGGACAGGGGTTTGGATGAGCAGTTCTTC
.	TRBV25-1	TRBJ1-1	.	CASSVLTPGTEAFF	TGTGCCAGCAGTGTACTCACCCCCGGGACTGAAGCTTTCTTT
.	TRBV9	TRBJ1-3	.	CASSPRGGWDTGNTIYF	TGTGCCAGCAGCCCCCGGGGAGGGTGGGACACTGGAAACACCATATATTTT
.	TRBV5-1	TRBJ2-2	few	CASSPIAGDGGELFF	TGCGCCAGCAGCCCAATTGCCGGGGACGGCGGGGAGCTGTTTTTT
.	TRBV10-2	TRBJ1-1	few	CASSGGIGAFF	TGCGCCAGCAGTGGAGGTATTGGGGCTTTCTTT
.	TRBV6-1	TRBJ2-7	.	CASSGRGRYEQYF	TGTGCCAGCAGTGGGAGGGGCAGGTACGAGCAGTACTTC
.	TRBV11-3	TRBJ1-5	once	CASTTTAGGNQPQHF	TGTGCCAGCACAACAACAGCGGGAGGCAATCAGCCCCAGCATTTT
.	TRBV14	TRBJ2-7	.	CASSQGHGYEQYF	TGTGCCAGCAGCCAAGGTCACGGCTACGAGCAGTACTTC
TRBD2	TRBV28	TRBJ2-3	once	CASSLTSGYTDTQYF	TGTGCCAGCAGTTTAACTAGCGGATACACAGATACGCAGTATTTT
TRBD1	TRBV5-4	TRBJ2-7	.	CASSLSGQSYEQYF	TGTGCCAGCAGCTTGTCGGGACAGAGCTACGAGCAGTACTTC
.	TRBV6-5	TRBJ2-2	.	CASSYTGNTGELFF	TGTGCCAGCAGTTACACCGGGAATACCGGGGAGCTGTTTTTT
TRBD2	TRBV7-3	TRBJ2-6	.	CASSLGTSGSSGANVLTF	TGTGCCAGCAGCTTAGGGACTAGCGGGAGCTCTGGGGCCAACGTCCTGACTTTC
.	TRBV5-4	TRBJ2-7	.	CASGPGTYEQYF	TGTGCCAGCGGACCCGGTACCTACGAGCAGTACTTC
.	TRBV9	TRBJ2-3	.	CASSVVPFRADTQYF	TGTGCCAGCAGCGTAGTACCCTTTCGGGCAGATACGCAGTATTTT
.	TRBV6-5	TRBJ2-3	.	CASSYSPSPSTDTQYF	TGTGCCAGCAGTTACTCGCCCAGTCCTAGCACAGATACGCAGTATTTT
TRBD2	TRBV7-3	TRBJ2-1	.	CASSAPGLALNEQFF	TGTGCCAGCAGCGCACCGGGACTAGCGCTCAATGAGCAGTTCTTC
TRBD1	TRBV2	TRBJ2-7	.	CASSDGSHRGGSSSYEQYF	TGTGCCAGCAGTGATGGGTCCCACCGAGGGGGCTCAAGCTCCTACGAGCAGTACTTC
TRBD2	TRBV5-1	TRBJ2-3	.	CASSLASGTADTQYF	TGCGCCAGCAGCTTAGCTAGCGGGACTGCAGATACGCAGTATTTT
.	TRBV4-1	TRBJ1-2	.	CASSQVKPRGGYTF	TGCGCCAGCAGCCAAGTTAAGCCTCGGGGCGGCTACACCTTC
.	TRBV12-5	TRBJ2-1	once	CASGLVMGGEQFF	TGTGCTAGTGGTTTGGTAATGGGGGGTGAGCAGTTCTTC
.	TRBV2	TRBJ1-1	.	CASSEWGVTEAFF	TGTGCCAGCAGTGAATGGGGGGTTACTGAAGCTTTCTTT
.	TRBV6-5	TRBJ2-1	.	CASSTGTPYNEQFF	TGTGCCAGCAGCACCGGGACGCCATACAATGAGCAGTTCTTC
.	TRBV28	TRBJ2-5	.	CASTVDRQNQETQYF	TGTGCCAGCACCGTGGACAGACAAAATCAAGAGACCCAGTACTTC
.	TRBV6-4	TRBJ1-1	.	CASSDWDGNTEAFF	TGTGCCAGCAGTGACTGGGACGGGAACACTGAAGCTTTCTTT